The 30 T cell receptor beta chains presented below share a single source sample, sequenced in a study of human T cells and chemical hapten exposure. This sample's time point: patch test 3, about 24 weeks after DPC sensitization. Sample treatment: therapeutic diphenylcyclopropenone sensitization with weekly scalp DPC. TCRdb used MiXCR to reprocess the RACE reads, holding one entry per CDR3 protein. This repertoire shows roughly 100,000 distinct CDR3 sequences, nearly 35% found once; its top ten account for around 2.7%. The specimen was whole blood, collected in connection with sensitization to the hapten diphenylcyclopropenone (DPC). These receptors were obtained from a man aged 35 to 55 with alopecia areata. Some clones in this sample may be carry-over from other donors' samples.

This clonotype turned up a few times. The rearrangement joins TRBV6-2 or TRBV6-3 to TRBJ1-2; 7 bases align to TRBD1. Germline lookup yields CDR1 MNHEY and CDR2 SVGEGT. The J segment lost 4 bases and the V segment lost 5 bases, leaving 7 bases of the junction unmatched. CDR3 length: 14 amino acids. In DNA form, the CDR3 reads TGTGCCAGCAGTCTTCAGGACAGGTTCTATGGCTACACCTTC. Its translation: CASSLQDRFYGYTF.

The sample holds a few counts of this clonotype. The rearrangement joins TRBV10-3 to TRBJ2-3; 8 nucleotides align to TRBD1. The V gene end was trimmed by 6 bases and the J gene end by 5 bases; junction bases not matched to a gene: 10. This CDR3 is built from 15 residues. Germline CDR1 and CDR2: ENHRY and SYGVKD. CDR3: CAIRNAQGAKDTQYF. CDR3 coding DNA: TGTGCCATCAGGAACGCCCAGGGGGCTAAAGATACGCAGTATTTT.

The rearrangement joins TRBV20-1 to TRBJ2-1; TRBD2 matches 11 bases. The V gene end was trimmed by 3 bases and the J gene end by 5 bases; junction bases not matched to a gene: 0. The CDR3 is made up of 13 amino acids. Germline assignment: CDR1 DFQATT and CDR2 SNEGSKA (reference sequence). For the CDR3, the DNA is TGCAGTGCTAGGACTAGCGGGAACAATGAGCAGTTCTTC. Translated: CSARTSGNNEQFF.

In its sample, this clonotype was seen a few times. This chain joins TRBV20-1 and TRBJ2-3; the match to TRBD2 covers 11 bases. The CDR3 loop spans 14 amino acids. V trimming: 7 bases; J trimming: 4 bases; junction bases outside the gene matches: 7. Germline assignment: CDR1 DFQATT and CDR2 SNEGSKA (reference sequence). The CDR3 nucleotides are TGCAGTGTCCCACTAGCGGGAGTTCCAGATACGCAGTATTTT. Protein sequence: CSVPLAGVPDTQYF.

This clonotype was seen at least ten times. The rearrangement joins TRBV7-9 to TRBJ2-6; a possible D gene is TRBD2 (6 bases). The CDR3 is made up of 17 amino acids. Trimming left V 0 bases short and J 1 base short, with 10 bases between. Germline loops: CDR1 SEHNR, CDR2 FQNEAQ (reference sequence). This CDR3 is CASSLAGGGSGANVLTF. The CDR3 region has the DNA TGTGCCAGCAGCTTAGCGGGAGGAGGGTCTGGGGCCAACGTCCTGACTTTC.

The DNA for the CDR3 is TGCGCCAGCAGGCATTCGGGGGCCCCCACTGAAGCTTTCTTT. This sequence encodes CASRHSGAPTEAFF. This sequence joins TRBV5-1 and TRBJ1-1, with TRBD1 as a possible D gene (6 bases). The V and J ends lost 5 bases and 4 bases respectively, with 15 bases between them. The CDR3 consists of 14 residues. Germline CDR1 SGHRS, CDR2 YFSETQ.

The chain employs TRBV7-2 and TRBJ2-1; no firm D call. V gave up 5 bases and J gave up 1 base, with 6 bases separating them. The CDR3 is made up of 13 amino acids. Germline CDR1 SGHTA, CDR2 FQGNSA. The CDR3 is CASSPVSYNEQFF. CDR3 nucleotide sequence: TGTGCCAGCAGCCCCGTATCCTACAATGAGCAGTTCTTC.

This chain joins TRBV3-1 and TRBJ2-7, with 9 positions matching TRBD1. After removal of 0 bases from V and 1 base from J, the junction contained 4 bases not matched to a gene. The V gene's germline CDR1 is LGHDT and CDR2 YNNKEL (reference sequence). The CDR3 sequence is 16 residues long. The DNA for the CDR3 is TGTGCCAGCAGCCAAGACCGTGGACAGGGGTCCTACGAGCAGTACTTC. As protein: CASSQDRGQGSYEQYF.

This rearrangement joins TRBV7-2 to TRBJ2-3, with D uncertain. Germline V gene lookup returns CDR1 SGHTA and CDR2 FQGNSA. Trimming cost V 2 bases and J 0 bases, with 9 bases left between them. The CDR3 contains 15 residues. The CDR3 bases are TGTGCCAGCAGCTTAATCGTCGTGAGCACAGATACGCAGTATTTT. This sequence encodes CASSLIVVSTDTQYF. Supplemented by reference TRBV7-2 and TRBJ2-3, the full variable domain reads GAGVSQSPSNKVTEKGKDVELRCDPISGHTALYWYRQSLGQGLEFLIYFQGNSAPDKSGLPSDRFSAERTGGSVSTLTIQRTQQEDSAVYLCASSLIVVSTDTQYFGPGTRLTVL.

This clonotype was picked up a small number of times. This sequence joins TRBV20-1 and TRBJ2-7; 10 positions agree with TRBD2. The germline V gene encodes CDR1 DFQATT and CDR2 SNEGSKA (reference sequence). CDR3 length: 14 residues. V lost 6 bases, J lost 3 bases, and 8 bases stayed unmatched. The CDR3 here is CSARGLALSYEQYF. In DNA, the CDR3 is TGCAGTGCACGGGGACTAGCGCTTAGCTACGAGCAGTACTTC.

The chain is built from TRBV20-1 and TRBJ2-7; 13 bases agree with TRBD2. The CDR3 runs to 15 residues. Germline CDR1 DFQATT, CDR2 SNEGSKA (reference sequence). The V gene end was trimmed by 0 bases and the J gene end by 7 bases; junction bases not matched to a gene: 6. CDR3 DNA sequence: TGCAGTGCTAGAGATCCCACTAGCGGGAGGGATGAGCAGTACTTC. Translating gives CSARDPTSGRDEQYF.

A few counts support this clonotype. The chain uses TRBV4-3 and TRBJ2-7; no reliable D call. The V gene's germline CDR1 is LGHNA and CDR2 YSLEER. The CDR3 spans 14 residues. Trimming shortened V by 2 bases and J by 3 bases, and 11 bases separated the two germline ends. CDR3 sequence reads: CASSQYSRRYEQYV. CDR3 bases: TGCGCCAGCAGCCAATACTCCAGGCGCTACGAGCAGTACGTC.

This sequence joins TRBV6-2 or TRBV6-3 and TRBJ1-1; TRBD1 is a possible D gene (5 bases). The CDR3 is 14 residues long. The germline CDR1 and CDR2 sequences are MNHEY and SVGEGT. V lost 4 bases to trimming and J lost 6 bases, with 15 bases between them. In DNA form, the CDR3 reads TGTGCCAGCAGTTGGTCCGGGGGTTCAGCTGAAGCTTTCTTT. Translation: CASSWSGGSAEAFF.

This clonotype showed up just a few times. This sequence joins TRBV20-1 and TRBJ2-3, with D possibly being TRBD2 (6 bases). The V end lost 4 bases, the J end lost 6 bases, and 17 bases lay between the germline ends. Germline CDR1 DFQATT, CDR2 SNEGSKA (reference sequence). The CDR3 totals 14 residues. The CDR3 DNA reads as TGCAGTGCTATTAGCGGCAGACTGAAGGATACGCAGTATTTT. It specifies CSAISGRLKDTQYF.

The chain links TRBV29-1 to TRBJ2-7; 8 positions match TRBD1. The CDR3 runs 12 residues. Germline CDR1 SQVTM, CDR2 ANQGSEA. V lost 3 bases and J lost 3; bases outside the gene matches: 1. CDR3 in DNA: TGCAGCGTTGAGGACAGGGTCTACGAGCAGTACGTC. It translates to CSVEDRVYEQYV.

The gene calls are TRBV29-1 and TRBJ2-2; TRBD1 matches 8 bases. Germline values: CDR1 SQVTM, CDR2 ANQGSEA. The CDR3 consists of 18 residues. Trimming took 5 bases from V and 5 from J; bases not matched to a gene: 19. The CDR3 is CSVMPGQAPGGITGELFF. The CDR3 coding sequence is TGCAGCGTTATGCCGGGACAGGCCCCTGGCGGGATTACCGGGGAGCTGTTTTTT.

The rearrangement links TRBV7-2 to TRBJ1-5; D ambiguous. V was cut by 5 bases and J by 11 bases, with 22 bases left in between. The length of the CDR3 is 15 residues. Germline V gives CDR1 SGHTA, CDR2 FQGNSA. The CDR3 sequence is CASSRREIRGMAQHF. The CDR3 DNA reads TGTGCCAGCAGCCGACGGGAGATTCGAGGGATGGCCCAGCATTTT.

This clonotype was counted a few times. The V gene is TRBV6-5, the J gene TRBJ2-1; tentatively, D is TRBD1 or TRBD2 (6 bases each). CDR1 is MNHEY, CDR2 SVGAGI, per germline. Trimming cost V 5 bases and J 8 bases, with 13 bases left between them. The CDR3 is 13 residues long. The CDR3 nucleotides are TGTGCCAGCAGTACCGGGGGCGTTCATGAGCAGTTCTTC. Protein sequence: CASSTGGVHEQFF.

This clonotype was picked up a small number of times. This chain connects TRBV6-2 or TRBV6-3 to TRBJ2-1; 9 nucleotides align to TRBD2. J lost 5 bases, V lost 6 bases, and 8 bases had no gene match. The germline gives CDR1 MNHEY, CDR2 SVGEGT. This CDR3 has 15 amino acids. The CDR3 is CASRSGLAGNNEQFF. For the CDR3, the DNA is TGTGCCAGCAGATCCGGCCTAGCGGGGAACAATGAGCAGTTCTTC.

This clonotype has more than one count but fewer than ten. This rearrangement joins TRBV27 to TRBJ2-2; 8 nucleotides align to TRBD2. Germline CDR1 reads MNHEY; CDR2 reads SMNVEV (reference sequence). J gave up 5 bases and V 7 bases, and 6 bases lay outside the gene matches. The length of the CDR3 is 14 residues. In DNA, the CDR3 is TGTGCCAGCACCAGCGGGAGTGGAACCGGGGAGCTGTTTTTT. Translation: CASTSGSGTGELFF.

V gene TRBV7-2 combines with J gene TRBJ2-3, with 12 bases lining up with TRBD2. V lost 1 base to trimming and J lost 1 base; unmatched junction nucleotides: 9. The length of the CDR3 is 19 residues. Germline CDR1 is SGHTA and CDR2 is FQGNSA. DNA of the CDR3: TGTGCCAGCAGCTTAGAGAGGGGGGGACTAGCGGGCGGCACAGATACGCAGTATTTT. It encodes CASSLERGGLAGGTDTQYF. Full variable domain (outside the CDR3, taken from reference TRBV7-2 and TRBJ2-3): GAGVSQSPSNKVTEKGKDVELRCDPISGHTALYWYRQSLGQGLEFLIYFQGNSAPDKSGLPSDRFSAERTGGSVSTLTIQRTQQEDSAVYLCASSLERGGLAGGTDTQYFGPGTRLTVL.

This rearrangement joins TRBV20-1 to TRBJ2-4; D might be TRBD1 or TRBD2, each matching 5 bases. Germline V gene lookup returns CDR1 DFQATT and CDR2 SNEGSKA (reference sequence). The germline V and J ends were trimmed by 4 bases and 1 base, with 14 bases remaining between them. The CDR3 runs to 15 residues. The CDR3 is CSATGQGAAKNIQYF. The CDR3 nucleotides read TGCAGTGCTACGGGGCAAGGGGCGGCCAAAAACATTCAGTACTTC.

This clonotype showed up just a few times. The V call is TRBV10-3, the J call TRBJ2-1; D is unresolved. The CDR3 has 12 residues. Germline CDR1 is ENHRY and CDR2 is SYGVKD. The V end was cut by 8 bases, the J end by 8 bases, with 13 bases between. This CDR3 reads CAISAPGDEQFF. In DNA form, the CDR3 reads TGTGCCATCTCAGCTCCTGGGGATGAGCAGTTCTTC.

This chain connects TRBV12-3 or TRBV12-4 to TRBJ2-2, with D perhaps being TRBD1 or TRBD2 (5 bases each). Trimming removed 3 bases from V and 4 bases from J, with 15 bases in between. This CDR3 has 16 residues. CDR3 residues: CASSFGDPGRTGELFF. CDR3 nucleotide sequence: TGTGCCAGCAGTTTCGGTGACCCGGGGCGCACCGGGGAGCTGTTTTTT.

Only a few counts were recorded for this clonotype. V and J are TRBV29-1 and TRBJ2-5; D gene uncertain. CDR3 length: 12 residues. Germline V gives CDR1 SQVTM, CDR2 ANQGSEA. V was trimmed by 3 bases and J by 5 bases, leaving 10 bases between them. DNA for the CDR3: TGCAGCGTTGAGACGTCCTGGGAGACCCAGTACTTC. Protein sequence: CSVETSWETQYF.

The chain recombines TRBV12-3 or TRBV12-4 with TRBJ2-3; D is unresolved. CDR3 length: 14 residues. Trimming left V 6 bases short and J 2 bases short, with 12 bases between. The CDR3 DNA is TGTGCCAGCAGACCCGGCTGGTTCACAGATACGCAGTATTTT. Residues: CASRPGWFTDTQYF.

This clonotype was seen more than once but under ten times. J is TRBJ2-7 and V is TRBV28; D may be TRBD1 (6 bases). Trimming cost V 8 bases and J 6 bases, with 14 bases left between them. Germline loops: CDR1 MDHEN, CDR2 SYDVKM. The CDR3 has 12 amino acids. The CDR3 reads CASGRQVLEQYF. CDR3 in DNA: TGTGCCAGCGGGCGACAGGTTCTCGAGCAGTACTTC.

There are a few counts of this clonotype. This CDR3 is CASSLGTNSYNEQFF. CDR3 DNA sequence: TGTGCCAGCAGTTTAGGGACTAACTCCTACAATGAGCAGTTCTTC. This chain joins TRBV6-2 or TRBV6-3 and TRBJ2-1; TRBD2 matches at 7 bases. V was clipped by 4 bases and J by 0 bases; unmatched bases: 3. Germline V CDR1 and CDR2: MNHEY, SVGEGT. CDR3 length: 15 residues.

This clonotype was observed a handful of times. The chain's CDR3 is CASSLTGTGGSTDTQYF. The CDR3 DNA is TGTGCCAGCAGCCTCACCGGGACAGGGGGTAGCACAGATACGCAGTATTTT. This chain uses TRBV7-2 with TRBJ2-3; 11 positions agree with TRBD1. Germline lookup yields CDR1 SGHTA and CDR2 FQGNSA. The CDR3 sequence is 17 residues long. The junction had 7 bases not matched to a gene; V was cut back by 5 bases and J by 0 bases.

This clonotype occurred a few times. The chain joins TRBV4-2 to TRBJ2-7; 12 positions match TRBD2. The J segment lost 0 bases and the V segment lost 1 base, leaving 10 bases of the junction unmatched. The CDR3 runs 19 residues. Looked up from germline, CDR1 is LGHNA and CDR2 is YNFKEQ. The CDR3 DNA is TGTGCCAGCAGCCAAGTTGGCACTAGCGGGAGGATCATCTCCTACGAGCAGTACGTC. Protein: CASSQVGTSGRIISYEQYV.